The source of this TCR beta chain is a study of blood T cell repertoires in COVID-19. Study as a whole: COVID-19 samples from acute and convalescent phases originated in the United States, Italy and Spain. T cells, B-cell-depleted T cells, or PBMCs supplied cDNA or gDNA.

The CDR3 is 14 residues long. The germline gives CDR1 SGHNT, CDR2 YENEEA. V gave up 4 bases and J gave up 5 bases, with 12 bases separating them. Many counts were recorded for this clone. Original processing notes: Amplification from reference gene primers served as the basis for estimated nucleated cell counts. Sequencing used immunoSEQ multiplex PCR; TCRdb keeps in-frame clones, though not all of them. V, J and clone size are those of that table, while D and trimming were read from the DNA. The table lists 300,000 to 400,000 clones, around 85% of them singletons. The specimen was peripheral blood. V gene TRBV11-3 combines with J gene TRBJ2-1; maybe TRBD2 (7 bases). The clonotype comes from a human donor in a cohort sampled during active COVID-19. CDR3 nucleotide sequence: TGTGCCAGCAGCTCGGGGGGCTTGGACAATGAGCAGTTCTTC. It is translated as CASSSGGLDNEQFF.